This T cell receptor beta chain was found in a study of blood T cell repertoires in COVID-19. Study information: PBMCs, B-cell-depleted T cells, or T cells were the source of the cDNA or gDNA that made up the material.

After removal of 2 bases from V and 3 bases from J, the junction contained 5 bases not matched to a gene. The CDR3 contains 15 residues. The V gene's germline CDR1 is LNHDA and CDR2 SQIVND (reference sequence). Only in-frame clones appear in the TCRdb table, and some are missing; sequencing was by immunoSEQ multiplex PCR. The table records 230,000 or so clones, approximately 82% of them present only once. The sequenced sample was peripheral blood. The source is a man in his forties who had recovered from COVID-19. This sequence joins TRBV19 and TRBJ2-7, with 9 bases lining up with TRBD2. For the CDR3, the DNA is TGTGCCAGTAGTATATCGGGACTAGCTTACTACGAGCAGTACTTC. Its protein is CASSISGLAYYEQYF.